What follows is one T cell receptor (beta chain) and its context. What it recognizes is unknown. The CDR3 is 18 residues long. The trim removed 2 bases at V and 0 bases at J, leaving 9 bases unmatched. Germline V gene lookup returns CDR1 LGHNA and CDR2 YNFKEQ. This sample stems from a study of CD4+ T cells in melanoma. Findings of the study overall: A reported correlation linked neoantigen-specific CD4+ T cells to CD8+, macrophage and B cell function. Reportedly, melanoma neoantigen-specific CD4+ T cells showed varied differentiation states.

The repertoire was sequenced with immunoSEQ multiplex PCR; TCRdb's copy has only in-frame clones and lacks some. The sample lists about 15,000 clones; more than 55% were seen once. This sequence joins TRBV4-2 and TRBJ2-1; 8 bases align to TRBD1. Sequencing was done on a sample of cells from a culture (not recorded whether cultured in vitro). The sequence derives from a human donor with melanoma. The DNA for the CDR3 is TGTGCCAGCAGCCAACCCAACAGGGGGGCAGGCTCCTACAATGAGCAGTTCTTC. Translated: CASSQPNRGAGSYNEQFF.